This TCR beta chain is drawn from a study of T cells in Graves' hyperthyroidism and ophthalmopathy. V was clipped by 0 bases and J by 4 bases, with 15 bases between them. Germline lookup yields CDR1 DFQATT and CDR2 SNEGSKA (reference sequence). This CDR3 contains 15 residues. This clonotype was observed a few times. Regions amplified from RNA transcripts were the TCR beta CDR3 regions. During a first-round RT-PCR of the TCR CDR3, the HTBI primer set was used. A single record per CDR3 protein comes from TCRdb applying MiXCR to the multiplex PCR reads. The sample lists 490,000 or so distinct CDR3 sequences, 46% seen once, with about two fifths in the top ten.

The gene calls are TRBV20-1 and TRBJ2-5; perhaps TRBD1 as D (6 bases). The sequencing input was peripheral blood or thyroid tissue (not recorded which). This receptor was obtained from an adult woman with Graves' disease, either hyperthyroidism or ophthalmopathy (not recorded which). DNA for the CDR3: TGCAGTGCTAGAGATGGAGCAGGGGTGGCAGAGACCCAGTACTTC. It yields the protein CSARDGAGVAETQYF.